Detailed here is one T cell receptor (beta chain). Its antigen is not yet known. No per-base quality is available; no much larger clone lies one base away. Counted from cysteine to phenylalanine, this CDR3 has 14 amino acids. Just the 42-base CDR3 DNA is kept, in frame starting at base 1. Trimming at the junction amounts to 0 bases on V and 4 bases on J, and the germline ends lie 8 bases apart. Based on the germline V gene, the CDR1 and CDR2 sequences are SGHRS and YFSETQ. The trial excluded patients who had a history of autoimmune disease or were on systemic immunosuppression. Peripheral blood for TCR sequencing was collected from all dose cohorts at baseline, on cycle 4 day 1, and on cycle 7 day 1. Samples came from an open-label, multicenter, first-in-human phase I dose-escalation trial of ivuxolimab. Adults with locally advanced or metastatic melanoma, renal cell, hepatocellular, or head and neck squamous cell carcinoma were enrolled in the trial. Before TCR sequencing, CD4+ T cells and CD8+ T cells were sorted from peripheral blood as separate populations.

This entry comes from a study of OX40 agonist ivuxolimab in advanced cancers. Regarding the research as a whole: Ivuxolimab, which targeted the costimulatory receptor OX40 (CD134), was an agonistic, fully human IgG2 monoclonal antibody. Peripheral TCRbeta sequencing aimed to test whether ivuxolimab altered TCR sequence diversity and caused clonal T-cell expansion. Intravenous ivuxolimab was administered to patients every 2 weeks at six dose levels: 0.01, 0.1, 0.3, 1.5, 3 and 10 mg/kg. Patients were allowed to have had prior anti-PD-1, anti-PD-L1 or anti-CTLA-4 therapy, and approximately 41% of the dose-escalation patients had previously received checkpoint inhibitors. The paper covers the monotherapy dose-escalation part of the phase I ivuxolimab trial, which included N of about 50 patients. Three dose-escalation patients achieved partial responses, one with hepatocellular carcinoma and two with cutaneous melanoma. Among the approximately 54 dose-escalation patients, around 20 had hepatocellular carcinoma, roughly 15 melanoma, 9 renal cell carcinoma and 9 head and neck cancer. In the dose-escalation cohort, approximately 80% of patients were male, and the mean age was approximately 60 years with a range of roughly 20 to 79. Paper-wide results and their limitations: In the 0.1-3.0 mg/kg groups, partial responders had among the lowest normalized peripheral clonal expansion, particularly in CD8+ T cells. Which antigens the clonally expanded peripheral T cells were specific for was not determined. Low levels of normalized T-cell clonal expansion were also shown by some nonresponding patients. After ivuxolimab, expanded clones were on average more numerous among CD8+ T cells than among CD4+ T cells. At doses of 0.1 to 3.0 mg/kg, clonal expansion of both CD4+ and CD8+ blood T cells was observed from baseline to week 6.

To sequence the TCRbeta CDR3 region, genomic DNA was isolated from the sorted cells. The immunoSEQ Assay was used for sequencing of TCRbeta CDR3 regions. TCRdb mirrors the immuneACCESS table, restricted to in-frame sequences. Some clones are absent from its copies; in checked studies, under half trace to an unresolved V gene, and the reason for the others is unknown. The sample table holds under 35,000 clones, of which less than 90% were seen once. 15% to 25% of the sample is held by the ten biggest clonotypes. Here the chain combines TRBV5-1 and TRBJ2-1; TRBD2 might be the D gene, on 6 matching bases. The TCR sequence derives from an adult with an advanced solid tumor such as melanoma, head and neck, liver or kidney cancer. Sequenced here: CD4+ or CD8+ T cells sorted from blood, sampled in a trial of the OX40 agonist ivuxolimab. Here is the DNA: TGCGCCAGCAGCTTGGGTCGGGAGTACAATGAGCAGTTCTTC. Its protein reads: CASSLGREYNEQFF.